This T cell receptor beta chain came from a study of T-cell memory formation after mild COVID-19. TCRdb reprocessed the 5' RACE reads with MiXCR, giving one entry per CDR3 protein. The sample contains some 440,000 distinct CDR3 sequences, nearly 25% of which appear only once. V dropped 4 bases and J dropped 0 bases, with 13 bases sitting between them. The CDR3 consists of 16 residues. Germline lookup yields CDR1 SEHNR and CDR2 FQNEAQ (reference sequence). This sequence joins TRBV7-9 and TRBJ2-1; TRBD1 or TRBD2 may be the D gene (5 bases each). The sequenced sample was PBMCs or a T cell subset sorted from them (not recorded which). This receptor was obtained from an adult woman who had mild COVID-19 (a few samples of this study predate the infection). Cell type and time point are not known. The CDR3 reads CASSSPGTASYNEQFF. The CDR3 region has the DNA TGTGCCAGCAGCTCCCCGGGGACGGCCTCCTACAATGAGCAGTTCTTC.